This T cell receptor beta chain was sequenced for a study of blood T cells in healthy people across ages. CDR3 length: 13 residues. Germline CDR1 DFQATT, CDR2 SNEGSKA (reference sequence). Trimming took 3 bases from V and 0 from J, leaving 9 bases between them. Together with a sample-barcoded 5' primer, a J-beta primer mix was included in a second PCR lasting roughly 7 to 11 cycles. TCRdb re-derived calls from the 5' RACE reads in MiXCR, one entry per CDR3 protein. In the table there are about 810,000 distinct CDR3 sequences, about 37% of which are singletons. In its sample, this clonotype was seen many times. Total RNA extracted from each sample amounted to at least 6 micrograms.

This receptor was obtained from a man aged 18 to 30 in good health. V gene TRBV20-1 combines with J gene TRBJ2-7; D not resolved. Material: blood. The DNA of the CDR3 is TGCAGTGCTAGGGGCGAGAGCTCCTACGAGCAGTACTTC. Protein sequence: CSARGESSYEQYF.